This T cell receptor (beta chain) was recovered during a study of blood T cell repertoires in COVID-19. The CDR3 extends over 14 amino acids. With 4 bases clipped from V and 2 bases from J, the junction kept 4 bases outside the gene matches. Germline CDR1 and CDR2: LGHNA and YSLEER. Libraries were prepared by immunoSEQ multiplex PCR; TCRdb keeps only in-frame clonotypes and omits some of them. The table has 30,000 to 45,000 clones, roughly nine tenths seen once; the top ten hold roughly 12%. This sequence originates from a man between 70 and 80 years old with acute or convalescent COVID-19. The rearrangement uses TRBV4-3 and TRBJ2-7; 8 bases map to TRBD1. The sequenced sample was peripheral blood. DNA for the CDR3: TGCGCCAGCAGCCGATCCAGGGGGCCCTACGAGCAGTACTTC. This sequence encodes CASSRSRGPYEQYF.